Each of the 12 T cell receptor beta chains below was sequenced from the same sample in a study of cytomegalovirus exposure and HLA in healthy donors. Some clones are missing from TCRdb's copy, which holds only in-frame ones; the method was immunoSEQ multiplex PCR. The sample holds about 79,000 clones, 80% to 95% seen once. The specimen was PBMCs. Receptor source: a woman younger than 45 in good health and CMV-seronegative.

This clone was counted once. The rearrangement joins TRBV7-2 to TRBJ2-2, with D unclear. With 3 bases removed from V and 3 bases from J, the gap between germline ends came to 2 bases. Looked up from germline, CDR1 is SGHTA and CDR2 is FQGNSA. The CDR3 runs 12 residues. Here the CDR3 reads CASSFYTGELFF. DNA of the CDR3: TGTGCCAGCAGCTTCTACACCGGGGAGCTGTTTTTT.

The rearrangement uses TRBV30 and TRBJ1-5; TRBD1 is a possible D gene (6 bases). Germline V gives CDR1 GTSNPN, CDR2 SVGIG (reference sequence). The CDR3 contains 16 residues. V lost 0 bases and J lost 9, with 21 bases in between. CDR3: CAWSVARGALMRPQHF. The CDR3 nucleotides read TGTGCCTGGAGTGTCGCCCGGGGGGCCTTAATGCGGCCCCAGCATTTT.

CDR3 bases: TGTGCCAGCAGCTTAAGACAGAACAATCAGCCCCAGCATTTT. This gives the protein CASSLRQNNQPQHF. This sequence joins TRBV5-8 and TRBJ1-5; D is possibly TRBD1 (5 bases). Germline V lookup: CDR1 SGHTS, CDR2 YDEGEE. This CDR3 is built from 14 residues. The germline V and J ends were trimmed by 2 bases and 3 bases, with 9 bases remaining between them.

This chain links TRBV9 with TRBJ2-7; 7 nucleotides align to TRBD1. V trimming: 3 bases; J trimming: 2 bases; junction bases outside the gene matches: 5. Germline-derived CDR1 and CDR2 are SGDLS and YYNGEE. The CDR3 extends over 14 amino acids. The CDR3 protein is CASSADRTPYEQYF. The CDR3 DNA is TGTGCCAGCAGCGCGGACAGGACACCCTACGAGCAGTACTTC.

The J gene is TRBJ1-2, the V gene TRBV19; D is unresolved. Per germline, CDR1 LNHDA and CDR2 SQIVND (reference sequence). This CDR3 spans 13 amino acids. V lost 7 bases, J lost 5 bases, and 14 bases lay in between. The CDR3 sequence is CASTWQDSYGYTF. For the CDR3, the DNA is TGTGCCAGTACTTGGCAGGATTCTTATGGCTACACCTTC.

The chain carries TRBV28 and TRBJ2-3, with D unresolved. The germline V gene has CDR1 MDHEN and CDR2 SYDVKM. The V gene lost 3 bases and the J gene lost 7 bases, with 8 bases spanning the gap. The CDR3 extends over 12 amino acids. CDR3 nucleotides: TGTGCCAGCAGTTTTTCCTATTATACGCAGTATTTT. Protein sequence: CASSFSYYTQYF.

The sample holds one count of this clone. The gene calls are TRBV7-9 and TRBJ1-5; the D gene is possibly TRBD1 (5 bases). The length of the CDR3 is 13 residues. Germline V gene data show CDR1 as SEHNR and CDR2 as FQNEAQ (reference sequence). Trimming shortened V by 5 bases and J by 5 bases, and 10 bases separated the two germline ends. Written as DNA, the CDR3 is TGTGCCAGCAGCCCCGGGGGGGATCAGCCCCAGCATTTT. It translates to CASSPGGDQPQHF.

This chain joins TRBV5-4 and TRBJ1-1; the match to TRBD1 covers 7 bases. The length of the CDR3 is 15 residues. Germline assignment: CDR1 SGHNT and CDR2 YYREEE (reference sequence). After removal of 4 bases from V and 7 bases from J, the junction contained 13 bases not matched to a gene. The DNA of the CDR3 is TGTGCCAGCAGCACCACACAGGGGCTAGGGGGTGAAGCTTTCTTT. It specifies CASSTTQGLGGEAFF.

The chain links TRBV9 to TRBJ1-1; TRBD1 agrees at 8 bases. V trimming: 4 bases; J trimming: 3 bases; junction bases outside the gene matches: 14. In germline, CDR1 is SGDLS, CDR2 YYNGEE. The CDR3 is made up of 17 amino acids. For the CDR3, the DNA is TGTGCCAGCAGCAATAGAAGACAGGGGACTGGATACACTGAAGCTTTCTTT. Translation gives CASSNRRQGTGYTEAFF. The full variable domain, with the rest looked up from reference TRBV9 and TRBJ1-1, is DSGVTQTPKHLITATGQRVTLRCSPRSGDLSVYWYQQSLDQGLQFLIQYYNGEERAKGNILERFSAQQFPDLHSELNLSSLELGDSALYFCASSNRRQGTGYTEAFFGQGTRLTVV.

This rearrangement joins TRBV19 to TRBJ2-1, with TRBD2 as a possible D gene (6 bases). The germline gives CDR1 LNHDA, CDR2 SQIVND (reference sequence). There are 15 residues in the CDR3. V gave up 1 base and J gave up 8 bases, with 15 bases separating them. The CDR3 DNA follows: TGTGCCAGTAGTATAGGGGAGGCTATTGCCGATGAGCAGTTCTTC. This encodes CASSIGEAIADEQFF.

CDR3 nucleotides: TGTGCCAGTAGTATGTCGGGACAGGTGATCGGTGAGCAGTTCTTC. This sequence encodes CASSMSGQVIGEQFF. This chain joins TRBV19 and TRBJ2-1, with 8 bases aligning to TRBD1. Per the germline V gene, CDR1 is LNHDA and CDR2 is SQIVND (reference sequence). The CDR3 sequence is 15 residues long. The ends lost 3 bases at V and 9 bases at J; junction bases unmatched: 10.

V is TRBV18 and J is TRBJ1-3; no clear D gene. This CDR3 has 17 amino acids. V was cut by 3 bases and J by 0 bases, with 15 bases left in between. Germline V gene lookup returns CDR1 KGHSH and CDR2 LQKENI. CDR3 nucleotides: TGTGCCAGCTCACCCCTCCCGGTGGAGAACTCTGGAAACACCATATATTTT. Its protein is CASSPLPVENSGNTIYF.